Listed below are T cell receptor beta chains from one sample, sequenced in a study of identical twins. TCRdb reprocessed the 5' RACE reads via MiXCR and lists one record per CDR3 protein. This table has just under 550,000 distinct CDR3 sequences, roughly 15% appearing once. The same specimen was also included in a second study, on yellow fever vaccine responses in identical twins.

What was sequenced was CD4+ T cells sorted from blood. The receptors shown here come from a woman under 30 in good health. The CDR3 runs from the conserved cysteine through the conserved F or W. Fields, in order: D gene, V gene, J gene, clone size, CDR3 protein, CDR3 DNA. D genes are given only for firm matches. Clone size, where shown, is once, few, many, or a class for clones that have expanded.

d_call: NA
v_call: TRBV15
j_call: TRBJ2-5
clone_size: NA
cdr3_aa: CATSRVGGGWETQYF
cdr3_nt: TGTGCCACCAGCAGAGTGGGCGGGGGCTGGGAGACCCAGTACTTC

d_call: NA
v_call: TRBV20-1
j_call: TRBJ2-7
clone_size: few
cdr3_aa: CSARQGGLSYEQYF
cdr3_nt: TGCAGTGCTAGGCAGGGAGGTCTCTCCTACGAGCAGTACTTC

d_call: TRBD1
v_call: TRBV5-1
j_call: TRBJ2-1
clone_size: few
cdr3_aa: CASARTGQTYNEQFF
cdr3_nt: TGCGCCAGCGCCAGGACAGGTCAGACCTACAATGAGCAGTTCTTC

d_call: TRBD1
v_call: TRBV6-1
j_call: TRBJ1-1
clone_size: few
cdr3_aa: CASRPGQRIEAFF
cdr3_nt: TGTGCCAGCAGACCGGGACAGAGAATTGAAGCTTTCTTT

d_call: NA
v_call: TRBV6-1
j_call: TRBJ1-2
clone_size: NA
cdr3_aa: CASSEAGLQYGYTF
cdr3_nt: TGTGCCAGCAGTGAAGCGGGTCTCCAATATGGCTACACCTTC

d_call: TRBD2
v_call: TRBV3-1
j_call: TRBJ2-2
clone_size: few
cdr3_aa: CASSPAGTSGYGGELFF
cdr3_nt: TGTGCCAGCAGCCCAGCCGGGACTAGCGGGTATGGCGGGGAGCTGTTTTTT

d_call: NA
v_call: TRBV11-2
j_call: TRBJ2-7
clone_size: NA
cdr3_aa: CASNTGAGGAYEQYF
cdr3_nt: TGTGCCAGCAACACGGGGGCGGGCGGCGCCTACGAGCAGTACTTC

d_call: NA
v_call: TRBV24-1
j_call: TRBJ2-1
clone_size: many
cdr3_aa: CATSERNYEQFF
cdr3_nt: TGTGCCACCAGTGAACGGAATTATGAGCAGTTCTTC

d_call: TRBD2
v_call: TRBV15
j_call: TRBJ2-3
clone_size: few
cdr3_aa: CATTAGASDTQYF
cdr3_nt: TGTGCCACCACGGCGGGAGCGTCAGATACGCAGTATTTT

d_call: TRBD2
v_call: TRBV3-1
j_call: TRBJ2-2
clone_size: few
cdr3_aa: CASSQLPSGVGTGELFF
cdr3_nt: TGTGCCAGCAGCCAACTCCCGAGCGGGGTAGGCACCGGGGAGCTGTTTTTT

d_call: TRBD1
v_call: TRBV6-5
j_call: TRBJ2-3
clone_size: NA
cdr3_aa: CASSYGQVRTDTQYF
cdr3_nt: TGTGCCAGCAGTTACGGACAGGTTAGGACAGATACGCAGTATTTT

d_call: TRBD2
v_call: TRBV3-1
j_call: TRBJ2-5
clone_size: many
cdr3_aa: CASSPLAVQETQYF
cdr3_nt: TGTGCCAGCAGCCCACTAGCGGTACAAGAGACCCAGTACTTC

d_call: NA
v_call: TRBV25-1
j_call: TRBJ2-2
clone_size: NA
cdr3_aa: CASSGPGFTGELFF
cdr3_nt: TGTGCCAGCAGTGGACCAGGGTTCACCGGGGAGCTGTTTTTT

d_call: TRBD2
v_call: TRBV7-9
j_call: TRBJ2-1
clone_size: few
cdr3_aa: CASSLIAGGLNEQFF
cdr3_nt: TGTGCCAGCAGCTTAATAGCGGGAGGCCTAAATGAGCAGTTCTTC

d_call: NA
v_call: TRBV24-1
j_call: TRBJ2-1
clone_size: NA
cdr3_aa: CATSDLSEQFF
cdr3_nt: TGTGCCACCAGTGATTTATCTGAGCAGTTCTTC

d_call: TRBD2
v_call: TRBV24-1
j_call: TRBJ2-1
clone_size: NA
cdr3_aa: CATTGGSYNEQFF
cdr3_nt: TGTGCCACCACGGGGGGGTCCTACAATGAGCAGTTCTTC

d_call: NA
v_call: TRBV7-9
j_call: TRBJ2-2
clone_size: few
cdr3_aa: CASSLPGQGYTGELFF
cdr3_nt: TGTGCCAGCAGCTTACCGGGGCAGGGCTACACCGGGGAGCTGTTTTTT

d_call: NA
v_call: TRBV12-3/TRBV12-4
j_call: TRBJ1-1
clone_size: few
cdr3_aa: CASRTTGINTEAFF
cdr3_nt: TGTGCCAGCAGAACCACAGGGATAAACACTGAAGCTTTCTTT

d_call: TRBD1
v_call: TRBV6-5
j_call: TRBJ2-5
clone_size: few
cdr3_aa: CASSYYGTGHQETQYF
cdr3_nt: TGTGCCAGCAGTTACTACGGGACAGGGCACCAAGAGACCCAGTACTTC

d_call: TRBD1
v_call: TRBV28
j_call: TRBJ1-1
clone_size: many
cdr3_aa: CASSLGQGWAEAFF
cdr3_nt: TGTGCCAGCAGTCTGGGACAGGGGTGGGCTGAAGCTTTCTTT

d_call: NA
v_call: TRBV28
j_call: TRBJ1-1
clone_size: few
cdr3_aa: CASSPPKNTEAFF
cdr3_nt: TGTGCCAGCAGTCCCCCGAAGAACACTGAAGCTTTCTTT

d_call: NA
v_call: TRBV7-6
j_call: TRBJ2-7
clone_size: NA
cdr3_aa: CASSLSLNRFASYEQYF
cdr3_nt: TGTGCCAGCAGCTTATCCCTGAACCGGTTTGCCTCCTACGAGCAGTACTTC

d_call: TRBD1
v_call: TRBV12-3/TRBV12-4
j_call: TRBJ2-7
clone_size: few
cdr3_aa: CASSLGGTGAYHEQYF
cdr3_nt: TGTGCCAGCAGTTTAGGGGGGACAGGGGCGTACCACGAGCAGTACTTC

d_call: NA
v_call: TRBV12-3/TRBV12-4
j_call: TRBJ1-2
clone_size: NA
cdr3_aa: CASRKITDLYGYTF
cdr3_nt: TGTGCCAGCAGGAAAATCACGGACCTCTATGGCTACACCTTC

d_call: NA
v_call: TRBV20-1
j_call: TRBJ2-4
clone_size: few
cdr3_aa: CSAKGQAGIQYF
cdr3_nt: TGCAGTGCTAAAGGACAGGCGGGGATTCAGTACTTC

d_call: TRBD2
v_call: TRBV7-8
j_call: TRBJ2-3
clone_size: NA
cdr3_aa: CASSPRRLAGKDPSTDTQYF
cdr3_nt: TGTGCCAGCAGCCCCAGAAGACTAGCGGGAAAAGACCCTAGCACAGATACGCAGTATTTT

d_call: NA
v_call: TRBV19
j_call: TRBJ2-1
clone_size: NA
cdr3_aa: CASSFAGANNEQFF
cdr3_nt: TGTGCCAGTAGTTTTGCGGGGGCCAACAATGAGCAGTTCTTC

d_call: TRBD2
v_call: TRBV2
j_call: TRBJ2-7
clone_size: NA
cdr3_aa: CASSPTGGFWYEQYF
cdr3_nt: TGTGCCAGCAGCCCGACGGGAGGGTTTTGGTACGAGCAGTACTTC

d_call: TRBD1
v_call: TRBV24-1
j_call: TRBJ2-7
clone_size: few
cdr3_aa: CATSDAGTGSHEQYF
cdr3_nt: TGTGCCACCAGTGATGCCGGGACAGGGAGCCACGAGCAGTACTTC

d_call: NA
v_call: TRBV18
j_call: TRBJ1-5
clone_size: few
cdr3_aa: CASSPQTAPSNQPQHF
cdr3_nt: TGTGCCAGCTCACCACAGACGGCCCCCAGCAATCAGCCCCAGCATTTT

d_call: TRBD2
v_call: TRBV5-1
j_call: TRBJ2-2
clone_size: few
cdr3_aa: CASRPGGTNTGELFF
cdr3_nt: TGCGCCAGCAGGCCGGGAGGCACGAACACCGGGGAGCTGTTTTTT

d_call: NA
v_call: TRBV20-1
j_call: TRBJ1-2
clone_size: NA
cdr3_aa: CSARGGSLYGYTF
cdr3_nt: TGCAGTGCTAGAGGAGGGTCCCTCTATGGCTACACCTTC

d_call: TRBD2
v_call: TRBV12-3/TRBV12-4
j_call: TRBJ2-5
clone_size: few
cdr3_aa: CASSSGGGAGETQYF
cdr3_nt: TGTGCCAGCAGTTCAGGCGGGGGGGCCGGGGAGACCCAGTACTTC

d_call: NA
v_call: TRBV27
j_call: TRBJ1-4
clone_size: few
cdr3_aa: CASSRTPSGEKLFF
cdr3_nt: TGTGCCAGCAGTAGGACACCATCAGGCGAAAAACTGTTTTTT

d_call: NA
v_call: TRBV11-1
j_call: TRBJ1-2
clone_size: few
cdr3_aa: CASSREGANYGYTF
cdr3_nt: TGTGCCAGCAGCCGCGAAGGAGCTAACTATGGCTACACCTTC

d_call: TRBD1
v_call: TRBV7-8
j_call: TRBJ2-3
clone_size: many
cdr3_aa: CASSTGVGADTQYF
cdr3_nt: TGTGCCAGCAGCACAGGGGTTGGCGCAGATACGCAGTATTTT

d_call: TRBD1
v_call: TRBV11-1
j_call: TRBJ1-1
clone_size: few
cdr3_aa: CASSLIQGATFF
cdr3_nt: TGTGCCAGCAGCTTAATCCAGGGGGCAACTTTCTTT

d_call: TRBD1
v_call: TRBV5-1
j_call: TRBJ1-2
clone_size: few
cdr3_aa: CASSLNRGRDYGYTF
cdr3_nt: TGCGCCAGCAGCCTAAACAGGGGGCGCGACTATGGCTACACCTTC

d_call: NA
v_call: TRBV2
j_call: TRBJ1-2
clone_size: NA
cdr3_aa: CASSVGPVDYGYTF
cdr3_nt: TGTGCCAGCAGTGTGGGTCCGGTTGACTATGGCTACACCTTC

d_call: TRBD1
v_call: TRBV12-3/TRBV12-4
j_call: TRBJ2-2
clone_size: few
cdr3_aa: CASSLLFVQGAHGELFF
cdr3_nt: TGTGCCAGCAGTTTGCTGTTCGTCCAGGGGGCACATGGGGAGCTGTTTTTT

d_call: NA
v_call: TRBV7-9
j_call: TRBJ2-7
clone_size: NA
cdr3_aa: CASSRWPYEQYF
cdr3_nt: TGTGCCAGCAGCCGGTGGCCCTACGAGCAGTACTTC

d_call: NA
v_call: TRBV5-6
j_call: TRBJ2-1
clone_size: NA
cdr3_aa: CASSLRLDFINEQFF
cdr3_nt: TGTGCCAGCAGCTTACGACTAGATTTTATCAATGAGCAGTTCTTC

d_call: NA
v_call: TRBV6-1
j_call: TRBJ2-3
clone_size: few
cdr3_aa: CASTLERYTDTQYF
cdr3_nt: TGTGCCAGCACCCTCGAGCGGTACACAGATACGCAGTATTTT

d_call: NA
v_call: TRBV29-1
j_call: TRBJ2-7
clone_size: many
cdr3_aa: CSVYPPGQRRQYF
cdr3_nt: TGCAGCGTTTACCCCCCTGGACAAAGACGGCAGTACTTC

d_call: NA
v_call: TRBV12-3/TRBV12-4
j_call: TRBJ2-3
clone_size: many
cdr3_aa: CASSFSVVGTDTQYF
cdr3_nt: TGTGCCAGCAGTTTTTCGGTAGTGGGCACAGATACGCAGTATTTT

d_call: TRBD2
v_call: TRBV5-6
j_call: TRBJ2-1
clone_size: NA
cdr3_aa: CASSPRGLAANNEQFF
cdr3_nt: TGTGCCAGCAGCCCCCGGGGCCTAGCGGCCAACAATGAGCAGTTCTTC